The present T cell receptor beta chain was sequenced within a study of cytomegalovirus exposure and HLA in healthy donors. Study-wide findings and caveats: TCR beta sequences reportedly predicted the HLA-A and HLA-B alleles of most subjects accurately. Earlier analysis looked at TCR beta V segments, and most were productive about 90% or about 30% of the time. Certain indistinguishable V segments, among them TRBV6-2 and TRBV6-3, were excluded. A later analysis linked a missense variant in DCLRE1C to the trimming of TCR beta V and J genes.

Researchers ran the PCR with 60 Vbeta and 13 Jbeta primers. Assay: immunoSEQ multiplex PCR; the TCRdb copy retains only in-frame clones and omits some. This sample lists around 190,000 clones; its ten largest clones have about 0.9%. To note about this clone: Its antigen remains unknown.

The germline gives CDR1 SGHVS, CDR2 FNYEAQ. Unmatched junction bases numbered 9, after V lost 3 bases and J lost 2 bases. The CDR3 is 17 residues long. J is TRBJ2-3 and V is TRBV7-6; 9 nucleotides align to TRBD2. This receptor was taken from a woman between 25 and 40 years old in good health and CMV-seropositive. Input material: PBMCs. The CDR3 region has the DNA TGTGCCAGCAGCTTGGAGCGGGAGGAAGGTTTCACAGATACGCAGTATTTT. Its protein product is CASSLEREEGFTDTQYF.